This TCR beta chain stems from a study of T cell responses to AZD1222 COVID-19 vaccine. J gave up 2 bases and V 0 bases, and 5 bases lay outside the gene matches. This CDR3 comprises 17 residues. Germline V gene data show CDR1 as SGHRS and CDR2 as YFSETQ. Method: immunoSEQ multiplex PCR; TCRdb's copy keeps in-frame clones and lacks some. In the table there are 70,000 to 95,000 clones, roughly 86% of which are singletons. The rearrangement uses TRBV5-1 and TRBJ2-3, with 11 bases identical to TRBD2. This clonotype was sampled from an adult in good health. The sequencing here drew on peripheral blood, taken on day 0 of MenACWY control vaccination. The CDR3 DNA sequence: TGCGCCAGCAGCTTGGGTAGCGGGGGGGTCGTCACAGATACGCAGTATTTT. Its protein is CASSLGSGGVVTDTQYF.